This TCR beta chain originates from a study of blood T cell repertoires in COVID-19. Study-wide background: Acute and convalescent COVID-19 specimens originated in the United States, Italy and Spain.

Germline assignment: CDR1 GTSNPN and CDR2 SVGIG (reference sequence). The CDR3 loop spans 11 amino acids. V was trimmed by 1 base and J by 6 bases, leaving 7 bases between them. Authors' methods: How many nucleated cells were present was estimated from reference gene primer amplification. The protocol was immunoSEQ multiplex PCR, while the TCRdb copy is restricted to in-frame clones and leaves out a portion. Clone size and V and J calls were adopted from that table, with D and trimming inferred from the DNA. Of around 290,000 clones listed, 86% are singletons. It was during active infection that Seattle patients were enrolled and then longitudinally followed.

This chain links TRBV30 with TRBJ2-7; perhaps TRBD1 as D (5 bases). The sequencing sample was made of peripheral blood. The TCR was taken from a woman aged 70-85 years with COVID-19, enrolled during active disease. The CDR3 spells CAWSGRAEQYF. The CDR3 nucleotides read TGTGCCTGGAGTGGCAGGGCCGAGCAGTACTTC. Variable domain in full (rest from reference TRBV30 and TRBJ2-7): SQTIHQWPATLVQPVGSPLSLECTVEGTSNPNLYWYRQAAGRGLQLLFYSVGIGQISSEVPQNLSASRPQDRQFILSSKKLLLSDSGFYLCAWSGRAEQYFGPGTRLTVT.